Presented here are 31 T cell receptor beta chains from one specimen sequenced in a study of cytomegalovirus exposure and HLA in healthy donors. PCR amplification relied on 60 Vbeta primers (plus 13 Jbeta primers). Only in-frame clones appear in the TCRdb table, and some are missing; sequencing was by immunoSEQ multiplex PCR. The sample has about 230,000 clones, 77% seen once. The sample consisted of PBMCs. These receptors were obtained from a woman aged 60-75 years in good health and CMV-seropositive.

This chain connects TRBV18 to TRBJ2-5; weak D call: TRBD2 (6 bases). The end of the DNA aligns better with TRBJ2-7, so the J call may be wrong. Per the germline V gene, CDR1 is KGHSH and CDR2 is LQKENI. This CDR3 is built from 14 residues. Here the CDR3 DNA reads TGTGCCAGCACAGGAGGGACGAGCTCCTACGAGCAGTACTTC. The encoded protein is CASTGGTSSYEQYF.

This chain joins TRBV7-2 and TRBJ1-3; the D gene is possibly TRBD1 (5 bases). V lost 1 base, J lost 3 bases, and 10 bases lay in between. Per germline, CDR1 SGHTA and CDR2 FQGNSA. This CDR3 comprises 15 residues. The CDR3 reads CASSLGQGLGNTIYF. Written as DNA, the CDR3 is TGTGCCAGCAGCTTAGGGCAGGGACTTGGAAACACCATATATTTT.

This clone appeared a few times. V is TRBV6-6 and J is TRBJ1-1; possible D gene TRBD1, 6 bases. The CDR3 extends over 14 amino acids. Germline V CDR1 and CDR2: MNHNY, SVGAGI (reference sequence). With 5 bases removed from V and 2 bases from J, the gap between germline ends came to 12 bases. The CDR3 nucleotides read TGTGCCAGCAGTCCAGGGGCTGTCAACACTGAAGCTTTCTTT. Amino acids: CASSPGAVNTEAFF.

This chain joins TRBV5-4 and TRBJ1-3; D remains unclear. This CDR3 comprises 16 residues. Germline CDR1 and CDR2: SGHNT and YYREEE (reference sequence). The V gene lost 0 bases and the J gene lost 0 bases, with 10 bases spanning the gap. CDR3 DNA: TGTGCCAGCAGCTTGGCCGGTCCTAGCTCTGGAAACACCATATATTTT. Its translation: CASSLAGPSSGNTIYF.

This clone appeared a single time. V usage is TRBV2 and J usage is TRBJ2-5; D gene uncertain. CDR1 and CDR2 from the germline V gene are SNHLY and FYNNEI. The CDR3 is 14 residues long. The ends were cut back, 4 bases at V and 5 bases at J, with 14 bases in the middle. The CDR3, as DNA: TGTGCCAGCAGTGGACCGGCGAGGTCGGAGACCCAGTACTTC. Protein product: CASSGPARSETQYF.

The chain uses TRBV9 and TRBJ1-2; no clear D gene. Germline loops: CDR1 SGDLS, CDR2 YYNGEE. Trimming took off 3 bases at V and 7 bases at J, with 7 bases between the two ends. The CDR3 totals 11 residues. The CDR3 loop reads CASSGGSGYTF. The CDR3 DNA reads TGTGCCAGCAGCGGCGGTTCTGGCTACACCTTC.

This chain links TRBV5-6 with TRBJ2-7; 10 bases agree with TRBD2. V was clipped by 0 bases and J by 2 bases; unmatched bases: 5. Germline CDR1 SGHDT, CDR2 YYEEEE. The CDR3 has 16 amino acids. This CDR3 reads CASSLVLAGGTYEQYF. In nucleotides, the CDR3 is TGTGCCAGCAGCTTGGTTTTAGCGGGGGGCACCTACGAGCAGTACTTC.

Here the CDR3 DNA reads TGTGCCACCAGGGGCAGGGGTGAAGCTTTCTTT. This sequence encodes CATRGRGEAFF. This chain links TRBV15 with TRBJ1-1; D is possibly TRBD1 (6 bases). Germline CDR1 reads LNHNV; CDR2 reads YYDKDF (reference sequence). The V and J ends lost 6 bases and 7 bases respectively, with 9 bases between them. CDR3 length equals 11 residues. Using reference TRBV15 and TRBJ1-1 for the parts outside the CDR3, the full variable domain is DAMVIQNPRYQVTQFGKPVTLSCSQTLNHNVMYWYQQKSSQAPKLLFHYYDKDFNNEADTPDNFQSRRPNTSFCFLDIRSPGLGDTAMYLCATRGRGEAFFGQGTRLTVV.

The chain uses TRBV6-1 and TRBJ1-2, with a weak D call TRBD1 (6 bases). Germline V lookup: CDR1 MNHNS, CDR2 SASEGT. Trimming stripped 4 bases from V and 2 bases from J, with 14 bases between. The CDR3 loop spans 15 amino acids. The CDR3 region has the DNA TGTGCCAGCAGTGTAGAGACAGGACTCAACTATGGCTACACCTTC. Its protein product is CASSVETGLNYGYTF.

Notes on this clone: The sample has other DNA sequences that encode this CDR3 too. The CDR3 protein is CASRDSSYNEQFF. The CDR3 bases are TGTGCCAGCAGGGACAGTTCCTACAATGAGCAGTTCTTC. The rearrangement uses TRBV2 and TRBJ2-1; the D gene is possibly TRBD1 (6 bases). The CDR3 is 13 amino acids. The germline V gene has CDR1 SNHLY and CDR2 FYNNEI. The V end was cut by 6 bases, the J end by 1 base, with 7 bases between. The full variable domain, rest sourced from reference TRBV2 and TRBJ2-1, is EPEVTQTPSHQVTQMGQEVILRCVPISNHLYFYWYRQILGQKVEFLVSFYNNEISEKSEIFDDQFSVERPDGSNFTLKIRSTKLEDSAMYFCASRDSSYNEQFFGPGTRLTVL.

The gene calls are TRBV11-1 and TRBJ2-7, with D uncertain. CDR3 size: 13 residues. The V end lost 2 bases, the J end lost 3 bases, and 8 bases lay between the germline ends. Germline V CDR1 and CDR2: SGHAT, FQDESV (reference sequence). CDR3 nucleotides: TGTGCCAGCAGCTTACCGGGTATCTACGAGCAGTACTTC. Encoded protein: CASSLPGIYEQYF.

The V and J genes are TRBV7-9 and TRBJ2-7; 10 bases fit TRBD2. This CDR3 is 18 amino acids long. Trimming cost V 0 bases and J 0 bases; bases outside gene matches: 8. From germline, CDR1 is SEHNR and CDR2 FQNEAQ (reference sequence). The CDR3 DNA follows: TGTGCCAGCAGCTTAGCGTTGGCTAGCGGGGGCCTCTCCTACGAGCAGTACTTC. The encoded protein is CASSLALASGGLSYEQYF. Drawing the rest from reference TRBV7-9 and TRBJ2-7, the complete variable domain is DTGVSQNPRHKITKRGQNVTFRCDPISEHNRLYWYRQTLGQGPEFLTYFQNEAQLEKSRLLSDRFSAERPKGSFSTLEIQRTEQGDSAMYLCASSLALASGGLSYEQYFGPGTRLTVT.

The table lists this clone with a few counts. The chain joins TRBV19 to TRBJ1-1, with D unresolved. Germline CDR1 LNHDA, CDR2 SQIVND (reference sequence). V was cut by 6 bases and J by 2 bases, with 10 bases left in between. This CDR3 comprises 13 residues. The CDR3 DNA reads TGTGCCAGTAGCGGTACCATAAACACTGAAGCTTTCTTT. This gives the protein CASSGTINTEAFF.

There are a few counts of this clone. This chain links TRBV4-1 with TRBJ2-7, with D uncertain. V lost 0 bases, J lost 9 bases, and 15 bases lay in between. The CDR3 spans 14 residues. Germline V gene data show CDR1 as MGHRA and CDR2 as YSYEKL. The CDR3 is CASSQDPYTRGQYF. The CDR3, as DNA: TGCGCCAGCAGCCAAGATCCGTATACTCGCGGGCAGTACTTC.

V usage is TRBV5-1 and J usage is TRBJ2-3, with 11 bases aligning to TRBD2. This CDR3 is 18 amino acids long. J gave up 1 base and V 2 bases, and 9 bases lay outside the gene matches. Germline CDR1 and CDR2: SGHRS and YFSETQ. DNA of the CDR3: TGCGCCAGCAGCTTACCCCTAGCGGGGGGTGGCGGCACAGATACGCAGTATTTT. It specifies CASSLPLAGGGGTDTQYF.

The chain employs TRBV28 and TRBJ1-3; D uncertain. The CDR3 runs 13 residues. Germline V CDR1 and CDR2: MDHEN, SYDVKM. V shed 9 bases and J shed 0 bases, with 9 bases lying between them. This chain's CDR3 is CASTVSSGNTIYF. The CDR3, as DNA: TGTGCCAGTACAGTCTCCTCTGGAAACACCATATATTTT.

V gene TRBV16 combines with J gene TRBJ1-1; 7 bases are shared with TRBD1. The junction had 12 bases not matched to a gene; V was cut back by 4 bases and J by 7 bases. The CDR3 sequence is 15 residues long. Germline CDR1 and CDR2: KGHSY and FQNENV. The CDR3 sequence: CASSPPRQGALEAFF. The CDR3 bases are TGTGCCAGCAGCCCCCCCCGACAGGGCGCCCTTGAAGCTTTCTTT.

This chain connects TRBV18 to TRBJ1-2, with D perhaps matching TRBD1 (5 bases). V dropped 5 bases and J dropped 1 base, with 20 bases sitting between them. Germline assignment: CDR1 KGHSH and CDR2 LQKENI. This CDR3 is 17 amino acids long. The CDR3 DNA reads as TGTGCCAGCTCATCTGCAACAGGAGCAGCTTTTAACTATGGCTACACCTTC. Translating gives CASSSATGAAFNYGYTF.

This clone is a singleton in its sample. This rearrangement joins TRBV30 to TRBJ1-4; 9 bases map to TRBD1. V was clipped by 8 bases and J by 11 bases; unmatched bases: 12. The CDR3 has 13 amino acids. Germline V gene sequence: CDR1 GTSNPN, CDR2 SVGIG (reference sequence). The CDR3 loop is CAGQRDRVEKLFF. CDR3 DNA sequence: TGTGCCGGACAACGGGACAGGGTGGAGAAACTGTTTTTT.

The chain employs TRBV18 and TRBJ1-1, with a tentative D call TRBD1 (6 bases). The germline CDR1 and CDR2 sequences are KGHSH and LQKENI. The CDR3 loop spans 13 amino acids. The V gene lost 3 bases and the J gene lost 6 bases, with 11 bases spanning the gap. CDR3: CASSPGTRPEAFF. For the CDR3, the DNA is TGTGCCAGCTCACCCGGGACAAGACCTGAAGCTTTCTTT. Full variable domain (rest looked up from reference TRBV18 and TRBJ1-1): NAGVMQNPRHLVRRRGQEARLRCSPMKGHSHVYWYRQLPEEGLKFMVYLQKENIIDESGMPKERFSAEFPKEGPSILRIQQVVRGDSAAYFCASSPGTRPEAFFGQGTRLTVV.

This sequence joins TRBV27 and TRBJ2-7, with D maybe TRBD1 (5 bases). The CDR3 is 14 amino acids. V lost 6 bases to trimming and J lost 6 bases, with 18 bases between them. Germline V gene lookup returns CDR1 MNHEY and CDR2 SMNVEV (reference sequence). The CDR3 DNA is TGTGCCAGCAGCCCTCTGGACACCGAGGCCGAGCAGTACTTC. Amino acids: CASSPLDTEAEQYF.

V gene TRBV11-2 combines with J gene TRBJ2-3; TRBD1 matches at 9 bases. Looked up from germline, CDR1 is SGHAT and CDR2 is FQNNGV. CDR3 size: 15 residues. V shed 5 bases and J 4 bases; nucleotides not matched to a gene: 7. DNA of the CDR3: TGTGCCAGCAGCACCTACAGGGGGCGTGCAGATACGCAGTATTTT. Protein sequence: CASSTYRGRADTQYF.

In the case of this clone: One end of the junction is discordant with germline, which a read error may explain. This chain uses TRBV7-9 with TRBJ2-7; 9 nucleotides align to TRBD1. Germline V lookup: CDR1 SEHNR, CDR2 FQNEAQ (reference sequence). This CDR3 has 16 residues. The CDR3 DNA reads TGTTCCAGCAGCCCAGGTCGGGGACAGGGAGACTACGAGCAGTACTTC. Protein: CSSSPGRGQGDYEQYF. Complete variable domain (other parts from reference TRBV7-9 and TRBJ2-7): DTGVSQNPRHKITKRGQNVTFRCDPISEHNRLYWYRQTLGQGPEFLTYFQNEAQLEKSRLLSDRFSAERPKGSFSTLEIQRTEQGDSAMYLCSSSPGRGQGDYEQYFGPGTRLTVT.

The V gene is TRBV5-4, the J gene TRBJ1-2; 7 positions agree with TRBD1. CDR3 length equals 14 residues. Germline loops: CDR1 SGHNT, CDR2 YYREEE (reference sequence). The J segment lost 6 bases and the V segment lost 1 base, leaving 6 bases of the junction unmatched. CDR3 sequence: CASSLIRGEDGYTF. As DNA, the CDR3 is TGTGCCAGCAGCTTGATCAGGGGGGAGGATGGCTACACCTTC.

This chain links TRBV5-6 with TRBJ2-7; D may be TRBD2 (7 bases). This CDR3 region has 13 residues. Germline V gene data show CDR1 as SGHDT and CDR2 as YYEEEE. V lost 7 bases and J lost 5, with 16 bases in between. In DNA, the CDR3 is TGTGCCAGCTTTGGGGGGGCGATACACGAGCAGTACTTC. Translation gives CASFGGAIHEQYF.

V usage is TRBV30 and J usage is TRBJ1-4; D might be TRBD1 (5 bases). The CDR3 length is 14 residues. Trimming cost V 2 bases and J 8 bases, with 15 bases left between them. Germline values: CDR1 GTSNPN, CDR2 SVGIG (reference sequence). CDR3 amino acids: CAWSHWGGDEKLFF. CDR3 sequence (DNA): TGTGCCTGGAGTCATTGGGGGGGGGACGAAAAACTGTTTTTT.

The V call is TRBV5-1, the J call TRBJ2-5, with 13 bases that match TRBD2. V lost 3 bases and J lost 4; bases outside the gene matches: 6. Germline loops: CDR1 SGHRS, CDR2 YFSETQ. The CDR3 sequence is 16 residues long. The CDR3 coding sequence is TGCGCCAGCAGCTCCGGACTAGCGGGAGCTCGAGAGACCCAGTACTTC. Its translation: CASSSGLAGARETQYF.

About this clone itself: Other DNA sequences in the sample encode the same CDR3. The rearrangement links TRBV18 to TRBJ2-1; 10 bases agree with TRBD1. The CDR3 consists of 15 residues. The germline V gene has CDR1 KGHSH and CDR2 LQKENI. Trimming at V came to 2 bases and at J to 4 bases, leaving 2 bases not matched to a gene. CDR3 DNA sequence: TGTGCCAGCTCACCAAGGACAGGGGGGTACAATGAGCAGTTCTTC. Its protein is CASSPRTGGYNEQFF.

The chain is built from TRBV5-4 and TRBJ2-5; possibly TRBD1 for D (6 bases). Trimming removed 0 bases at V and 1 base at J, with 13 bases between. Germline V gene data show CDR1 as SGHNT and CDR2 as YYREEE (reference sequence). The CDR3 spans 16 residues. This chain's CDR3 is CASSLVAGAGQETQYF. CDR3 nucleotide sequence: TGTGCCAGCAGCTTGGTAGCAGGGGCGGGCCAAGAGACCCAGTACTTC.

The chain carries TRBV18 and TRBJ2-3; perhaps TRBD2 as D (7 bases). This CDR3 is 16 amino acids long. Germline V gene sequence: CDR1 KGHSH, CDR2 LQKENI. Trimming removed 2 bases at V and 4 bases at J, with 16 bases between. The CDR3 reads CASSPYEGGQSDTQYF. The CDR3 DNA follows: TGTGCCAGCTCACCATATGAGGGGGGGCAATCAGATACGCAGTATTTT.

This sequence joins TRBV20-1 and TRBJ1-1; D call uncertain. The CDR3 has 11 residues. Germline assignment: CDR1 DFQATT and CDR2 SNEGSKA (reference sequence). V was trimmed by 3 bases and J by 2 bases, leaving 4 bases between them. The CDR3 coding sequence is TGCAGTGCTAGGGGCAACACTGAAGCTTTCTTT. Its translation: CSARGNTEAFF.